This T cell receptor beta chain came from a study of blood T cell repertoires in COVID-19. Across the study: T cells, B-cell-depleted T cells, or PBMCs provided the cDNA or gDNA that served as material.

Per the study methods: Reference gene primer amplification in the assay estimated nucleated cell counts. Profiling relied on immunoSEQ multiplex PCR, and the TCRdb table lists in-frame clones only, not all of them. V and J calls and clone size come straight from that table; D and trimming were deduced from the DNA. The sample records about 220,000 clones, 80% to 90% being singletons. This TCR came from a man aged 50 to 59 with active or convalescent COVID-19. The sample comprised peripheral blood.

In DNA, the CDR3 is TGTGCCAGTACCGGGACAGGGGGCAATCAGCCCCAGCATTTT. Translation: CASTGTGGNQPQHF. The gene calls are TRBV19 and TRBJ1-5; 10 nucleotides agree with TRBD1. Germline CDR1 is LNHDA and CDR2 is SQIVND (reference sequence). This CDR3 has 14 amino acids. J gave up 2 bases and V 7 bases, and 2 bases lay outside the gene matches.